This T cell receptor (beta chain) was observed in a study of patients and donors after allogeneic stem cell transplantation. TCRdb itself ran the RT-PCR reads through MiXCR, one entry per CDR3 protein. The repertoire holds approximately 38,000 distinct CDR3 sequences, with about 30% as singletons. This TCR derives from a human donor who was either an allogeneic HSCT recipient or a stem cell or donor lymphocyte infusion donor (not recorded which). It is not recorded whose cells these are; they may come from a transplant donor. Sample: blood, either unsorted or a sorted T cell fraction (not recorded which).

The CDR3 DNA reads TGCAGTGCTAAGGGGACCCGGGATACGCAGTATTTT. Translating it yields CSAKGTRDTQYF. The rearrangement joins TRBV20-1 to TRBJ2-3; TRBD1 or TRBD2 may be the D gene (5 bases each). The CDR3 loop spans 12 amino acids. V was trimmed by 4 bases and J by 6 bases, leaving 11 bases between them. From germline, CDR1 is DFQATT and CDR2 SNEGSKA (reference sequence).